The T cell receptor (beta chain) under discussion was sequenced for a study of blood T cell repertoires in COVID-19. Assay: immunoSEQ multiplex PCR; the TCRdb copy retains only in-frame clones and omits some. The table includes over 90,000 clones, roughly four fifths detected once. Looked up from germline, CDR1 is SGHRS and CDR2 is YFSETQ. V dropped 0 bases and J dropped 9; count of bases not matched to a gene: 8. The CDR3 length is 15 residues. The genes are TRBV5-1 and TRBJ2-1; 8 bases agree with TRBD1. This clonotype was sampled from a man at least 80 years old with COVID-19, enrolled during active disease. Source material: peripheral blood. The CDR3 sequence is CASSLDPGGMGEQFF. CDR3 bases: TGCGCCAGCAGCTTGGACCCAGGGGGCATGGGTGAGCAGTTCTTC.